This T cell receptor (beta chain) originates from a study of shared clonotypes between healthy human individuals. This table comes from immunoSEQ multiplex PCR, and its TCRdb copy is limited to in-frame clones, with some not included. Of 1.5 million to 1.9 million clones in the sample, around 98% were seen once. Points from the study as a whole: Richness estimates generally favored naive over memory subsets. Relative to their counterparts shared across all four donors, non-shared clonotypes exhibited diminished generation probabilities.

Only one count was recorded for this clone. The antigen is unknown. Germline assignment: CDR1 SQVTM and CDR2 ANQGSEA. The CDR3 contains 11 residues. With 6 bases removed from V and 4 bases from J, the gap between germline ends came to 7 bases. The sequence was collected from a man aged 25 to 40 in good health. The chain links TRBV29-1 to TRBJ2-1; D is unclear. The material sequenced was naive CD4+ T cells sorted from blood. The sample's subset: CD45RA+ positively selected. The CDR3, as DNA: TGCAGCGTAGGACCTTACAATGAGCAGTTCTTC. Residues: CSVGPYNEQFF.